Here is one T cell receptor (beta chain) with its context. This sample stems from a study of resident and recirculating memory T cells in vitiligo. About the research overall: Samples were epidermis from two lesional and two nonlesional sites, plus PBMCs.

Confetti depigmentation, marking active vitiligo, was absent in these patients. Sequencing was performed with immunoSEQ multiplex PCR; in TCRdb, only in-frame clones are kept and a portion is missing. The data hold more than 35,000 clones, with 85% to 95% observed a single time. The CDR3 consists of 13 residues. In germline, CDR1 is SGHVS, CDR2 FNYEAQ. V dropped 3 bases and J dropped 4 bases, with 8 bases sitting between them. The source material was blood. The receptor comes from a male donor with vitiligo. This chain links TRBV7-6 with TRBJ2-3; TRBD2 might be the D (6 bases). CDR3 in DNA: TGTGCCAGCAGCTTGGCGGGGTCAGATACGCAGTATTTT. Its translation is CASSLAGSDTQYF.